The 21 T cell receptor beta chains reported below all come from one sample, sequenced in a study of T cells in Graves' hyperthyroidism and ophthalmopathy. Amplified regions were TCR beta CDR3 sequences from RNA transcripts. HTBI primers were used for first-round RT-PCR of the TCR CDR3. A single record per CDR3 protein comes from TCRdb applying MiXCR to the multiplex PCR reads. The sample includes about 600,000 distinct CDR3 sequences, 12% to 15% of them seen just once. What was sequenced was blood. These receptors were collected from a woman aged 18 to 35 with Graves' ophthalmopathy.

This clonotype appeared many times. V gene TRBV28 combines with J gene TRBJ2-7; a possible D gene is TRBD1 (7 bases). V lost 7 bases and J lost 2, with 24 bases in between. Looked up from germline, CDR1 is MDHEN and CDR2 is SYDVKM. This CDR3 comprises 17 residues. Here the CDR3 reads CASTSRGRSKKAYEQYF. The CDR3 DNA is TGTGCCAGCACCTCCAGGGGGAGGTCCAAGAAGGCCTACGAGCAGTACTTC.

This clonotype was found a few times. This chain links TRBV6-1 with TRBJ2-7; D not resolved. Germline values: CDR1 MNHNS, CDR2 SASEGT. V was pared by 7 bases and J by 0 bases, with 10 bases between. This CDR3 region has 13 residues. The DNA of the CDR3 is TGTGCCAGCAATCCTGGAAGCTCCTACGAGCAGTACTTC. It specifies CASNPGSSYEQYF.

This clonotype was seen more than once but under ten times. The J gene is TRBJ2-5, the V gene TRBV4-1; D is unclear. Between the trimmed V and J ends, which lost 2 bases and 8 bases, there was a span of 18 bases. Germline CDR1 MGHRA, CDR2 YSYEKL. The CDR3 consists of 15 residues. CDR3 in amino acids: CASSQSRVLDGTQYF. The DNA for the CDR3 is TGCGCCAGCAGCCAATCCAGAGTCCTTGATGGTACCCAGTACTTC.

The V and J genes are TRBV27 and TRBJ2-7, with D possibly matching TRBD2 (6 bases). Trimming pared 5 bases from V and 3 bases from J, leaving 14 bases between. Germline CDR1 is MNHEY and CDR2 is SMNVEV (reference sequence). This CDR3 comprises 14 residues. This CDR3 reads CASSQTGEFYEQYV. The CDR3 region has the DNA TGTGCCAGCAGTCAAACGGGGGAGTTCTACGAGCAGTACGTC.

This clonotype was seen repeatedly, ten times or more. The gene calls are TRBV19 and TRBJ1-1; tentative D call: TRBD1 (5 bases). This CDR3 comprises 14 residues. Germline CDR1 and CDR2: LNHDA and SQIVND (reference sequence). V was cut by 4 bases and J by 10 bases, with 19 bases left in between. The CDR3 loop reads CASSTGFGQSRAFF. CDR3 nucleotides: TGTGCCAGTAGTACAGGGTTTGGGCAGTCGAGAGCTTTCTTT.

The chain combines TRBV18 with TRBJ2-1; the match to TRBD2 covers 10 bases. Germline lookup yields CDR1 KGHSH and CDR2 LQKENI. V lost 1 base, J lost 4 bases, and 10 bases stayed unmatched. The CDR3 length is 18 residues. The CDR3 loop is CASSPREPLAGPYNEQFF. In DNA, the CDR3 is TGTGCCAGCTCACCACGAGAGCCACTAGCGGGACCATACAATGAGCAGTTCTTC.

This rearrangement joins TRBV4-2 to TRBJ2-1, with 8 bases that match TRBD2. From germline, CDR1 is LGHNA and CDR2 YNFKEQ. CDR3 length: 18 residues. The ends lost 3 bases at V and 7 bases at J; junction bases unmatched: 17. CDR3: CASSQKDAFWREENEQFF. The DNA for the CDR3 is TGTGCCAGCAGCCAGAAGGACGCGTTTTGGCGGGAGGAGAATGAGCAGTTCTTC.

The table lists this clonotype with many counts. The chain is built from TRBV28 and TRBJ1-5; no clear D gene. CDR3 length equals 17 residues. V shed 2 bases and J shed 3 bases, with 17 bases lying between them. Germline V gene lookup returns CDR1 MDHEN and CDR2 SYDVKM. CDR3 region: CASSLVRLRALNQPQHF. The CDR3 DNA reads TGTGCCAGCAGTTTAGTGCGCCTTAGGGCCCTCAATCAGCCCCAGCATTTT.

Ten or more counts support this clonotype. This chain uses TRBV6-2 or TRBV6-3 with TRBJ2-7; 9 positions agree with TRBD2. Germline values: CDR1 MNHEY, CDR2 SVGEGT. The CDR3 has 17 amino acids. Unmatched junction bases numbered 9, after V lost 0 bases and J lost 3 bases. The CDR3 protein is CASSYSTSGLPIYEQYF. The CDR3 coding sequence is TGTGCCAGCAGTTACTCGACTAGCGGTCTTCCAATCTACGAGCAGTACTTC.

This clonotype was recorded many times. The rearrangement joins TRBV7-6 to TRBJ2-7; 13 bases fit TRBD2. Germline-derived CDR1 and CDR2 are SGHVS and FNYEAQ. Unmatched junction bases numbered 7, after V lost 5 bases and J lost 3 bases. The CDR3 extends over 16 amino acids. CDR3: CASSVGGLAGLYEQYF. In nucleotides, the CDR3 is TGTGCCAGCAGCGTAGGGGGACTAGCGGGACTCTACGAGCAGTACTTC.

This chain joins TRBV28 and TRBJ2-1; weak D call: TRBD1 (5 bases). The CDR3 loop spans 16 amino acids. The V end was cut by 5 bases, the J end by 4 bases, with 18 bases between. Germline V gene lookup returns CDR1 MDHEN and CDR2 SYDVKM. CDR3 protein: CASSARQSPPYNEQFF. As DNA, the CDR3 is TGTGCCAGCAGTGCCAGACAGTCACCTCCATACAATGAGCAGTTCTTC.

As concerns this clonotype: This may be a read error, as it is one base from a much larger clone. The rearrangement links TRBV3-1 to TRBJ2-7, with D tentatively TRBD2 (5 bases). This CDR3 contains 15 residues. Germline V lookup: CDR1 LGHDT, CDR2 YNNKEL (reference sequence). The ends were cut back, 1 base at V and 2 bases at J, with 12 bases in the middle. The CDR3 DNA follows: TGTGCCAGCAGCCAAGGCCTGGAGCGGACCTACGAGCAGTACTTC. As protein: CASSQGLERTYEQYF.

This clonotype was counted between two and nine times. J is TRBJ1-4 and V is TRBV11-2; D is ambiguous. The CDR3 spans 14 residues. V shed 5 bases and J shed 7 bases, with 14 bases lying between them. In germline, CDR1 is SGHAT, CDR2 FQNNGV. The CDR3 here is CASSPPNGPEKLFF. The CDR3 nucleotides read TGTGCCAGCAGCCCCCCGAATGGCCCTGAAAAACTGTTTTTT. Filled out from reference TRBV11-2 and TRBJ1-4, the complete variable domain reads EAGVAQSPRYKIIEKRQSVAFWCNPISGHATLYWYQQILGQGPKLLIQFQNNGVVDDSQLPKDRFSAERLKGVDSTLKIQPAKLEDSAVYLCASSPPNGPEKLFFGSGTQLSVL.

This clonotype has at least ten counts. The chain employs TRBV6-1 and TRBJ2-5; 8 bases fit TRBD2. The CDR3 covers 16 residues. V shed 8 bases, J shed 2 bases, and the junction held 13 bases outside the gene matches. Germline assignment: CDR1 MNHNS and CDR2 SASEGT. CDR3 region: CASSNGISGIQETQYF. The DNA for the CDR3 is TGTGCCAGCTCAAATGGGATTAGCGGGATTCAAGAGACCCAGTACTTC.

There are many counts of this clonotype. The CDR3 bases are TGTGCCAGCAGCTTAGATTCAGGCCCTATGGGGAATGAGCAGTTCTTC. Protein sequence: CASSLDSGPMGNEQFF. The chain recombines TRBV7-9 with TRBJ2-1; D remains unclear. Trimming removed 1 base at V and 7 bases at J, with 17 bases between. The germline CDR1 and CDR2 sequences are SEHNR and FQNEAQ (reference sequence). CDR3 size: 16 residues.

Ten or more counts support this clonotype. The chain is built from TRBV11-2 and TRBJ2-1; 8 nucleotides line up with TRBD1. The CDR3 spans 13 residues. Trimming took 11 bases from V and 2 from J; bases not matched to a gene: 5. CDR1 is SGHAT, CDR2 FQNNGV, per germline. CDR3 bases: TGTGCCGGCGGACAGGGTACCTACAATGAGCAGTTCTTC. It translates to CAGGQGTYNEQFF.

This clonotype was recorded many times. CDR3 in DNA: TGTGCCAGTAGTATAGGTGACAGGGTGAATCAGCCCCAGCATTTT. It translates to CASSIGDRVNQPQHF. This chain uses TRBV19 with TRBJ1-5, with 7 bases aligning to TRBD1. J was trimmed by 4 bases and V by 1 base; bases with no gene match: 4. The CDR3 is 15 residues long. The germline gives CDR1 LNHDA, CDR2 SQIVND (reference sequence).

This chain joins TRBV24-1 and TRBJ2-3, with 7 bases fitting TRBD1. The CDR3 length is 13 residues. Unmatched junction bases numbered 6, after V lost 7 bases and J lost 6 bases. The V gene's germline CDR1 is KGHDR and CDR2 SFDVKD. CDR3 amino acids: CATRRGRTDTQYF. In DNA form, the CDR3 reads TGTGCCACCAGGAGGGGGCGGACGGATACGCAGTATTTT.

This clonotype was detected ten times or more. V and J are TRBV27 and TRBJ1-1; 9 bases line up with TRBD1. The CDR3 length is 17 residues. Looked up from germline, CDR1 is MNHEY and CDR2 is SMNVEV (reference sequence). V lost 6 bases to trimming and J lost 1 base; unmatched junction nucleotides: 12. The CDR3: CASRSAIPGQGNTEAFF. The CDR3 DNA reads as TGTGCCAGCAGGTCCGCAATCCCGGGACAGGGGAACACTGAAGCTTTCTTT.

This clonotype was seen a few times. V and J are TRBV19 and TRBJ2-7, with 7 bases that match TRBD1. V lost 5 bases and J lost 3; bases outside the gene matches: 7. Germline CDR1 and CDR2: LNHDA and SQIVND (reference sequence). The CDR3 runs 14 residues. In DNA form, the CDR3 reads TGTGCCAGTAGTCTCGGGACAGCCGTCTACGAGCAGTACTTC. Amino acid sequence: CASSLGTAVYEQYF.

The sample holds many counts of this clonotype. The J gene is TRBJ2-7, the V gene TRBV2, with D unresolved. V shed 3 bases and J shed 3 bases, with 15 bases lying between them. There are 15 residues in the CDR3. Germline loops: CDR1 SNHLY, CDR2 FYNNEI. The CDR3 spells CASSDVDQLNYEQYF. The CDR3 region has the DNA TGTGCCAGCAGTGACGTAGATCAGCTCAACTACGAGCAGTACTTC.